This T cell receptor (beta chain) emerged from a study of Ad26.COV2.S vaccination and SARS-CoV-2 variants. Study information: The vaccine Ad26.COV2.S was put into the muscle once, or twice with 56 days between.

About this clone itself: Antigen specificity is unknown.

Study results and limitations: Relative to placebo recipients, vaccine recipients exhibited elevated spike-specific TCR breadth.

The CDR3 covers 12 residues. The germline gives CDR1 LNHDA, CDR2 SQIVND (reference sequence). V gave up 6 bases and J gave up 4 bases, with 9 bases separating them. Repertoires were generated with immunoSEQ multiplex PCR, while TCRdb's copy carries only in-frame clones and drops some. The data contain roughly 500,000 clones, approximately 89% of them singletons. The treatment: roughly 18 received Ad26.COV2.S at low or high dose, single or two shots; 5 received placebo; per-sample allocation not given. Samples came from day 63 after the first vaccine or placebo injection. The sequencing here drew on peripheral blood, taken in a trial of Ad26.COV2.S vaccine versus placebo. This TCR was recovered from a person aged 18 to 65 who received the Ad26.COV2.S COVID-19 vaccine or a placebo. This rearrangement joins TRBV19 to TRBJ1-2; weak D call: TRBD1 (5 bases). CDR3 region: CASRSRVYGYTF. CDR3 DNA: TGTGCCAGTAGATCCAGGGTCTATGGCTACACCTTC.